These 20 T cell receptor beta chains share one sample of origin, sequenced in a study of naive and memory T cell subsets. The beta constant-region primer was an equimolar mix of two oligonucleotides covering TRBC1 and TRBC2. Four rounds of PCR amplified the ligated cDNA using nested alpha and beta constant-region primers plus SP2. Via MiXCR, TCRdb re-called the UMI-ligation and nested PCR reads, giving one row per CDR3 protein. The repertoire consists of tens of thousands of distinct CDR3 sequences, with over 9% occurring once and the leading ten covering around 1.3%. The material sequenced was naive CD8+ T cells from blood. The receptors were sampled from a human donor in good health.

This clonotype has at least ten counts. The chain has TRBV28 and TRBJ2-7; the D is unclear. The length of the CDR3 is 14 residues. The germline gives CDR1 MDHEN, CDR2 SYDVKM. With 2 bases removed from V and 2 bases from J, the gap between germline ends came to 10 bases. The CDR3 DNA is TGTGCCAGCAGTTTAGTAGACAAAGCCTACGAGCAGTACTTC. Protein product: CASSLVDKAYEQYF. The entire variable domain, with the rest obtained from reference TRBV28 and TRBJ2-7, is as follows: DVKVTQSSRYLVKRTGEKVFLECVQDMDHENMFWYRQDPGLGLRLIYFSYDVKMKEKGDIPEGYSVSREKKERFSLILESASTNQTSMYLCASSLVDKAYEQYFGPGTRLTVT.

The chain links TRBV5-1 to TRBJ1-1; tentatively, D is TRBD1 (5 bases). V was shortened by 6 bases and J by 2 bases, with 17 bases between the two germline ends. This CDR3 is built from 15 residues. CDR1 and CDR2 from the germline V gene are SGHRS and YFSETQ. The CDR3 DNA follows: TGCGCCAGCACCTTTTCCACAGGTCCCAACACTGAAGCTTTCTTT. It is translated as CASTFSTGPNTEAFF.

This clonotype was counted only a few times. This chain uses TRBV4-1 with TRBJ2-7; TRBD2 agrees at 7 bases. The trim removed 1 base at V and 5 bases at J, leaving 8 bases unmatched. CDR3 length equals 15 residues. Germline CDR1 MGHRA, CDR2 YSYEKL. The CDR3 loop is CASSQGPAGVDEQYF. The CDR3 region has the DNA TGCGCCAGCAGCCAAGGACCCGCGGGAGTAGACGAGCAGTACTTC.

In its sample, this clonotype was seen many times. The gene calls are TRBV29-1 and TRBJ2-7, with 10 bases that match TRBD1. This CDR3 is built from 14 residues. V gave up 1 base and J gave up 2 bases; unmatched junction bases: 2. Looked up from germline, CDR1 is SQVTM and CDR2 is ANQGSEA. CDR3 nucleotides: TGCAGCGTTGAAGGGACAGGGGGACCCTACGAGCAGTACTTC. This gives the protein CSVEGTGGPYEQYF.

V and J are TRBV20-1 and TRBJ1-1; unclear D gene. The CDR3 has 17 residues. CDR1 DFQATT and CDR2 SNEGSKA come from the germline V gene (reference sequence). Trimming took 6 bases from V and 0 from J, leaving 23 bases between them. The CDR3, as DNA: TGCAGTGCCAAAGCACAAGGAAACAAGGTGATGAACACTGAAGCTTTCTTT. This encodes CSAKAQGNKVMNTEAFF.

In its sample, this clonotype was seen many times. The rearrangement uses TRBV7-2 and TRBJ2-1, with a weak D call TRBD2 (7 bases). V was pared by 1 base and J by 5 bases, with 12 bases between. Germline-derived CDR1 and CDR2 are SGHTA and FQGNSA. This CDR3 contains 15 residues. The CDR3, as DNA: TGTGCCAGCAGCTTAGAGGGGGGGACCCACAATGAGCAGTTCTTC. It codes for CASSLEGGTHNEQFF.

The chain links TRBV12-3 or TRBV12-4 to TRBJ2-5, with D unclear. The CDR3 has 12 residues. Trimming took 6 bases from V and 8 from J, leaving 13 bases between them. CDR3 sequence: CASSPGPATQYF. CDR3 bases: TGTGCCAGCAGCCCCGGACCCGCCACCCAGTACTTC.

Many counts were recorded for this clonotype. The J gene is TRBJ2-3, the V gene TRBV5-6; D is tentatively TRBD1 or TRBD2 (5 bases each). Trimming removed 0 bases at V and 5 bases at J, with 10 bases between. The germline gives CDR1 SGHDT, CDR2 YYEEEE. This CDR3 has 14 residues. The CDR3 loop is CASSLGDLEDTQYF. The CDR3 region has the DNA TGTGCCAGCAGCTTGGGGGACCTAGAAGATACGCAGTATTTT.

A remark on this clonotype: This sequence may be a read error, since a much larger clone differs from it by one base. The chain uses TRBV4-3 and TRBJ2-1, with D perhaps matching TRBD2 (6 bases). CDR1 is LGHNA and CDR2 is YSLEER in the germline V gene. The length of the CDR3 is 16 residues. This CDR3 is CTSSQGPGTGANEQFF. The CDR3 DNA is TGCACCAGCAGCCAAGGTCCCGGGACTGGAGCAAATGAGCAGTTCTTC.

The V call is TRBV9, the J call TRBJ2-2; no firm D call. There are 18 residues in the CDR3. Trimming shortened V by 0 bases and J by 5 bases, and 20 bases separated the two germline ends. Germline V gene data show CDR1 as SGDLS and CDR2 as YYNGEE. The CDR3 loop is CASSVARTPEYITGELFF. The DNA of the CDR3 is TGTGCCAGCAGCGTAGCCCGTACACCCGAATATATTACCGGGGAGCTGTTTTTT.

This clonotype has a handful of counts. The rearrangement joins TRBV6-2 or TRBV6-3 to TRBJ2-1; TRBD2 agrees at 8 bases. This CDR3 spans 14 amino acids. The junction had 3 bases not matched to a gene; V was cut back by 5 bases and J by 3 bases. Per the germline V gene, CDR1 is MNHEY and CDR2 is SVGEGT. In nucleotides, the CDR3 is TGTGCCAGCAGTGGTGCGGGAGGCTACAATGAGCAGTTCTTC. Translated: CASSGAGGYNEQFF.

The sample holds a few counts of this clonotype. This chain joins TRBV5-1 and TRBJ2-7; D may be TRBD2 (5 bases). The CDR3 length is 14 residues. Germline CDR1 SGHRS, CDR2 YFSETQ. Between the trimmed V and J ends, which lost 3 bases and 5 bases, there was a span of 15 bases. The CDR3 DNA follows: TGCGCCAGCAGCTCTATATCTGCCGGGGACGAGCAGTACTTC. Translation gives CASSSISAGDEQYF.

This clonotype occurred many times. The chain has TRBV4-3 and TRBJ2-7, with D possibly TRBD1 on 5 matching bases. From germline, CDR1 is LGHNA and CDR2 YSLEER. CDR3 length: 14 amino acids. Trimming shortened V by 0 bases and J by 1 base, and 7 bases separated the two germline ends. The CDR3 DNA reads as TGCGCCAGCAGCCAAGACCAGGGATCCTACGAGCAGTACTTC. Amino acid sequence: CASSQDQGSYEQYF.

The CDR3 spells CASSTLAGGPHEQYF. In DNA, the CDR3 is TGTGCCAGCAGCACCTTAGCGGGAGGGCCCCACGAGCAGTACTTC. V and J are TRBV27 and TRBJ2-7, with 11 bases matching TRBD2. Per germline, CDR1 MNHEY and CDR2 SMNVEV (reference sequence). V shed 6 bases and J 5 bases; nucleotides not matched to a gene: 9. This CDR3 contains 15 residues.

The table lists this clonotype with a few counts. The genes are TRBV29-1 and TRBJ2-7; TRBD2 matches at 16 bases. This CDR3 has 19 residues. Trimming at V came to 2 bases and at J to 1 base, leaving 11 bases not matched to a gene. From germline, CDR1 is SQVTM and CDR2 ANQGSEA. The CDR3 region has the DNA TGCAGCGTTGAAATGGCTTCCGGGACTAGCGGGAGGGATTCCTACGAGCAGTACTTC. This translates into CSVEMASGTSGRDSYEQYF.

A few counts support this clonotype. The chain links TRBV7-9 to TRBJ2-1; 12 bases match TRBD2. CDR3 size: 14 residues. Per germline, CDR1 SEHNR and CDR2 FQNEAQ (reference sequence). The junction had 10 bases not matched to a gene; V was cut back by 11 bases and J by 8 bases. The CDR3 DNA reads TGTGCCTCTCCGCCGGCTAGCGGGAGGGATGAGCAGTTCTTC. This gives the protein CASPPASGRDEQFF.

The sample holds a few counts of this clonotype. This chain connects TRBV6-5 to TRBJ1-4; 7 positions match TRBD1. V shed 4 bases and J 4 bases; nucleotides not matched to a gene: 6. The length of the CDR3 is 15 residues. Germline loops: CDR1 MNHEY, CDR2 SVGAGI. The CDR3 coding sequence is TGTGCCAGCAGTTGGACGACAGGGATTAATGAAAAACTGTTTTTT. Its protein is CASSWTTGINEKLFF.

V is TRBV5-6 and J is TRBJ1-1; D not certain. CDR3 length equals 15 residues. Germline CDR1 and CDR2: SGHDT and YYEEEE. V lost 4 bases and J 1 base, leaving 14 bases between the germline ends. DNA of the CDR3: TGTGCCAGCAGCCTGAGACGGGAACAGAACACTGAAGCTTTCTTT. This encodes CASSLRREQNTEAFF. The full variable domain, its missing parts supplied by reference TRBV5-6 and TRBJ1-1, is DAGVTQSPTHLIKTRGQQVTLRCSPKSGHDTVSWYQQALGQGPQFIFQYYEEEERQRGNFPDRFSGHQFPNYSSELNVNALLLGDSALYLCASSLRREQNTEAFFGQGTRLTVV.

This clonotype has only a few counts. The chain combines TRBV5-1 with TRBJ2-1, with TRBD2 identical over 10 bases. The CDR3 totals 17 residues. The V and J ends lost 0 bases and 8 bases, in that order; junction bases with no gene match: 11. Germline CDR1 reads SGHRS; CDR2 reads YFSETQ. The CDR3 here is CASSLVSSGSVIHEQFF. CDR3 in DNA: TGCGCCAGCAGCTTGGTGTCTAGCGGGAGCGTTATCCATGAGCAGTTCTTC.

At least ten counts were recorded for this clonotype. The chain has TRBV9 and TRBJ2-1; the match to TRBD2 covers 16 bases. The CDR3 length is 16 residues. Germline V gives CDR1 SGDLS, CDR2 YYNGEE. The V segment lost 3 bases and the J segment 9 bases; nucleotides outside the gene matches: 6. CDR3 protein: CASSGGLAGGPPEQFF. The CDR3 nucleotides read TGTGCCAGCAGCGGGGGACTAGCGGGAGGGCCACCTGAGCAGTTCTTC.